Listed here are 21 T cell receptor beta chains from one sample, sequenced in a study of control samples from healthy donors and cancer patients. Profiling relied on immunoSEQ multiplex PCR, and the TCRdb table lists in-frame clones only, not all of them. This sample yields around 120,000 clones, of which around 87% are seen a single time; approximately 1.1% belongs to the top ten. The sequencing sample was made of PBMCs. The source of these receptors is a woman in her 50s with colorectal cancer.

This chain connects TRBV7-8 to TRBJ2-1; 7 bases agree with TRBD1. The CDR3 runs to 16 residues. V was pared by 5 bases and J by 6 bases, with 13 bases of the junction left unmatched. In germline, CDR1 is SGHVS, CDR2 FQNEAQ. The CDR3 reads CASSPSGDRLSNEQFF. The CDR3 coding sequence is TGTGCCAGCAGCCCGAGTGGGGACAGATTGAGCAATGAGCAGTTCTTC.

The chain joins TRBV15 to TRBJ2-7; a possible D gene is TRBD2 (5 bases). The V end lost 0 bases, the J end lost 3 bases, and 15 bases lay between the germline ends. Germline V gives CDR1 LNHNV, CDR2 YYDKDF (reference sequence). The CDR3 runs to 16 residues. The CDR3 DNA reads TGTGCCACCAGCAGAGATCCGCCGGGAACCGACTACGAGCAGTACTTC. Translation: CATSRDPPGTDYEQYF.

The rearrangement links TRBV11-2 to TRBJ2-7; D is ambiguous. Germline CDR1 reads SGHAT; CDR2 reads FQNNGV. The V and J ends lost 4 bases and 3 bases respectively, with 13 bases between them. This CDR3 has 14 residues. DNA for the CDR3: TGTGCCAGCAGCTGGTCCTCAACCAACTACGAGCAGTACTTC. It encodes CASSWSSTNYEQYF. The full variable domain, in which reference TRBV11-2 and TRBJ2-7 provide the parts outside the CDR3, is EAGVAQSPRYKIIEKRQSVAFWCNPISGHATLYWYQQILGQGPKLLIQFQNNGVVDDSQLPKDRFSAERLKGVDSTLKIQPAKLEDSAVYLCASSWSSTNYEQYFGPGTRLTVT.

V is TRBV6-5 and J is TRBJ1-3; no reliable D call. The CDR3 length is 14 residues. Germline values: CDR1 MNHEY, CDR2 SVGAGI. Trimming shortened V by 6 bases and J by 4 bases, and 13 bases separated the two germline ends. Written as DNA, the CDR3 is TGTGCCAGCAGACTTCACGAAGAAGGAAACACCATATATTTT. This gives the protein CASRLHEEGNTIYF.

The V gene is TRBV5-1, the J gene TRBJ2-1; D tentatively reads TRBD1 or TRBD2 (5 bases each). Germline lookup yields CDR1 SGHRS and CDR2 YFSETQ. The CDR3 length is 13 residues. V was shortened by 1 base and J by 8 bases, with 10 bases between the two germline ends. The DNA of the CDR3 is TGCGCCAGCAGCTTGTCTAGGGACCATGAGCAGTTCTTC. Translation: CASSLSRDHEQFF.

The V gene is TRBV12-5, the J gene TRBJ1-1; tentatively, D is TRBD1 (6 bases). The CDR3 totals 14 residues. Trimming pared 5 bases from V and 6 bases from J, leaving 16 bases between. CDR1 is LGHNT and CDR2 is FRNRAP in the germline V gene. CDR3 amino acids: CASGATGFHAEAFF. In DNA, the CDR3 is TGTGCTAGTGGTGCCACAGGGTTTCACGCTGAAGCTTTCTTT.

V is TRBV6-6 and J is TRBJ1-2, with a tentative D call TRBD1 (6 bases). Trimming pared 4 bases from V and 7 bases from J, leaving 19 bases between. The germline CDR1 and CDR2 sequences are MNHNY and SVGAGI (reference sequence). The CDR3 covers 15 residues. The CDR3 protein is CASSSLPQGQVGYTF. Written as DNA, the CDR3 is TGTGCCAGCAGTTCCTTACCCCAGGGGCAGGTTGGCTACACCTTC.

The chain has TRBV19 and TRBJ2-5; 7 bases are shared with TRBD1. J lost 5 bases, V lost 4 bases, and 7 bases had no gene match. Germline CDR1 is LNHDA and CDR2 is SQIVND (reference sequence). The CDR3 is made up of 14 amino acids. CDR3 nucleotide sequence: TGTGCCAGTAGTACGGACAGGTGGCCTGAGACCCAGTACTTC. Translation gives CASSTDRWPETQYF.

The V call is TRBV2, the J call TRBJ2-3, with 11 positions matching TRBD1. Germline V gene lookup returns CDR1 SNHLY and CDR2 FYNNEI. The CDR3 is 15 amino acids. The junction had 7 bases not matched to a gene; V was cut back by 5 bases and J by 6 bases. In nucleotides, the CDR3 is TGTGCCAGCAGTACCCGGACAGGGGGCATGGATACGCAGTATTTT. It is translated as CASSTRTGGMDTQYF.

In this sample, this clone is medium-sized (0.01 to 0.1%). The chain combines TRBV7-9 with TRBJ2-7; 8 bases are shared with TRBD2. The CDR3 spans 13 residues. CDR1 is SEHNR, CDR2 FQNEAQ, per germline (reference sequence). With V trimmed by 3 bases and J by 2 bases, 0 bases remained unmatched. The CDR3: CASSFGGAYEQYF. Written as DNA, the CDR3 is TGTGCCAGCAGCTTCGGGGGGGCCTACGAGCAGTACTTC.

The chain employs TRBV5-6 and TRBJ1-1; D call uncertain. Trimming stripped 4 bases from V and 0 bases from J, with 13 bases between. Per germline, CDR1 SGHDT and CDR2 YYEEEE. The CDR3 is 15 residues long. The CDR3 reads CASSGESTMNTEAFF. CDR3 coding DNA: TGTGCCAGCAGCGGGGAGAGTACCATGAACACTGAAGCTTTCTTT.

The chain is built from TRBV27 and TRBJ2-3; D perhaps matches TRBD2 (5 bases). Between the trimmed V and J ends, which lost 3 bases and 4 bases, there was a span of 8 bases. The CDR3 has 13 residues. Germline lookup yields CDR1 MNHEY and CDR2 SMNVEV (reference sequence). The CDR3 is CASSLVRADTQYF. In DNA form, the CDR3 reads TGTGCCAGCAGTTTGGTGCGGGCAGATACGCAGTATTTT.

V usage is TRBV6-5 and J usage is TRBJ2-2; D may be TRBD1 (7 bases). The CDR3 is made up of 14 amino acids. Germline-derived CDR1 and CDR2 are MNHEY and SVGAGI. The ends were cut back, 6 bases at V and 7 bases at J, with 15 bases in the middle. CDR3 coding DNA: TGTGCCAGCAGGCAACAGGGGAGGCTCGGGGAGCTGTTTTTT. Protein sequence: CASRQQGRLGELFF.

The chain recombines TRBV29-1 with TRBJ2-2; 9 bases line up with TRBD1. CDR3 length: 16 amino acids. Per germline, CDR1 SQVTM and CDR2 ANQGSEA. J lost 6 bases, V lost 0 bases, and 8 bases had no gene match. The CDR3 DNA follows: TGCAGCGTTGAAGATCAACAGGGGGCCGCCGCCGGGGAGCTGTTTTTT. Protein: CSVEDQQGAAAGELFF.

J is TRBJ2-7 and V is TRBV5-1; tentative D call: TRBD2 (5 bases). Trimming pared 0 bases from V and 0 bases from J, leaving 10 bases between. Germline V gene lookup returns CDR1 SGHRS and CDR2 YFSETQ. The length of the CDR3 is 15 residues. The DNA of the CDR3 is TGCGCCAGCAGCTTGGGGGTGGGGAGCTCCTACGAGCAGTACTTC. Translation: CASSLGVGSSYEQYF.

Regarding this clone: This same CDR3 is encoded by further DNA sequences in the sample. V usage is TRBV18 and J usage is TRBJ1-5, with D possibly TRBD1 on 5 matching bases. V was clipped by 2 bases and J by 5 bases, with 7 bases between them. This CDR3 comprises 13 residues. Germline V gene sequence: CDR1 KGHSH, CDR2 LQKENI. DNA of the CDR3: TGTGCCAGCTCACCAGACAGAGATCAGCCCCAGCATTTT. Its translation: CASSPDRDQPQHF.

The chain uses TRBV28 and TRBJ2-1, with a possible D match to TRBD2 (6 bases). This CDR3 is 13 amino acids long. Trimming left V 6 bases short and J 4 bases short, with 10 bases between. Germline-derived CDR1 and CDR2 are MDHEN and SYDVKM. CDR3 in amino acids: CASSPRDYNEQFF. The DNA for the CDR3 is TGTGCCAGCAGCCCGCGGGATTACAATGAGCAGTTCTTC.

The chain combines TRBV24-1 with TRBJ1-2, with unresolved D. Germline V gives CDR1 KGHDR, CDR2 SFDVKD. The V end was cut by 1 base, the J end by 8 bases, with 16 bases between. This CDR3 region has 15 residues. The CDR3 region has the DNA TGTGCCACCAGTGATTTTGACGGACCAGCACGGGGCTACACCTTC. Its translation is CATSDFDGPARGYTF.

The chain is built from TRBV7-8 and TRBJ2-3, with 8 bases aligning to TRBD1. V lost 4 bases to trimming and J lost 3 bases; unmatched junction nucleotides: 21. In germline, CDR1 is SGHVS, CDR2 FQNEAQ. This CDR3 comprises 20 residues. CDR3 protein: CASSYRTGRMGKSYTDTQYF. In DNA, the CDR3 is TGTGCCAGCAGCTATCGGACAGGGAGGATGGGTAAATCCTATACAGATACGCAGTATTTT.

This rearrangement joins TRBV11-2 to TRBJ2-7, with 9 nucleotides matching TRBD2. Germline CDR1 reads SGHAT; CDR2 reads FQNNGV. The CDR3 consists of 19 residues. V lost 6 bases to trimming and J lost 2 bases; unmatched junction nucleotides: 20. The CDR3 bases are TGTGCCAGCAGTCGCCAAGGGGTTGGCGGCGGGAGGGTAGCCTACGAGCAGTACTTC. As protein: CASSRQGVGGGRVAYEQYF. The variable domain in full, with the rest retrieved from reference TRBV11-2 and TRBJ2-7, is EAGVAQSPRYKIIEKRQSVAFWCNPISGHATLYWYQQILGQGPKLLIQFQNNGVVDDSQLPKDRFSAERLKGVDSTLKIQPAKLEDSAVYLCASSRQGVGGGRVAYEQYFGPGTRLTVT.

The chain uses TRBV13 and TRBJ2-5; no definite D call. Trimming removed 0 bases at V and 1 base at J, with 12 bases between. The germline gives CDR1 PRHDT, CDR2 FYEKMQ (reference sequence). This CDR3 has 16 amino acids. CDR3 residues: CASSLGRWASQETQYF. The DNA of the CDR3 is TGTGCCAGCAGCTTAGGTCGTTGGGCATCCCAAGAGACCCAGTACTTC.